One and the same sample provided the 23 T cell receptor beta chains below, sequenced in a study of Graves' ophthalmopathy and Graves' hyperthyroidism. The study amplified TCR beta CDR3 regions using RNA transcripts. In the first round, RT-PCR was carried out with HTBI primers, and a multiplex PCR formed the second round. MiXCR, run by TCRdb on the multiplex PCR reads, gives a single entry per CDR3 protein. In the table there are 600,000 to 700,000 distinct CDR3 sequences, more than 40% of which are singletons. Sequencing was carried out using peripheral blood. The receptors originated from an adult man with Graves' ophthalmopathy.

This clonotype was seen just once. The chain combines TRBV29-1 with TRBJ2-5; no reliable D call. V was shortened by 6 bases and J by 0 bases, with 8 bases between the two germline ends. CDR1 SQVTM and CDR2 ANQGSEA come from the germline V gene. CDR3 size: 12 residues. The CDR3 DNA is TGCAGCGTGGGAATCCACCAAGAGACCCAGTACTTC. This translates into CSVGIHQETQYF.

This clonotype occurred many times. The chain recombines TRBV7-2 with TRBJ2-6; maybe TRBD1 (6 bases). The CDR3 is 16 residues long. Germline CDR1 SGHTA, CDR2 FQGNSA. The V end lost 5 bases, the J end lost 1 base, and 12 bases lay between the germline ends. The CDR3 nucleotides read TGTGCCAGCAGCCCATTGACAGGATCTGGGGCCAACGTCCTGACTTTC. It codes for CASSPLTGSGANVLTF. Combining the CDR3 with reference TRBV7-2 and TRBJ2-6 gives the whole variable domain GAGVSQSPSNKVTEKGKDVELRCDPISGHTALYWYRQSLGQGLEFLIYFQGNSAPDKSGLPSDRFSAERTGGSVSTLTIQRTQQEDSAVYLCASSPLTGSGANVLTFGAGSRLTVL.

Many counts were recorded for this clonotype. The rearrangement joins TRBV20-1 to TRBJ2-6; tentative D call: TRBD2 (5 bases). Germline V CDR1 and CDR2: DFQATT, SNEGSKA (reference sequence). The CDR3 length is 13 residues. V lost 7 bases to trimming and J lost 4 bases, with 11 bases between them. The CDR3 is CSGRSGGANVLTF. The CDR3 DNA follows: TGCAGTGGGAGGAGTGGCGGGGCCAACGTCCTGACTTTC.

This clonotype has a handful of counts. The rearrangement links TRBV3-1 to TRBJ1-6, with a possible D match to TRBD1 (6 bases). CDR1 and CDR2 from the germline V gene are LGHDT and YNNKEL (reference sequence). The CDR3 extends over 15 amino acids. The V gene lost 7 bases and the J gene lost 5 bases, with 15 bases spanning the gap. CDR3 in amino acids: CASTRPGEDNSPLHF. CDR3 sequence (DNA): TGTGCCAGCACACGACCAGGGGAGGATAATTCACCCCTCCACTTT.

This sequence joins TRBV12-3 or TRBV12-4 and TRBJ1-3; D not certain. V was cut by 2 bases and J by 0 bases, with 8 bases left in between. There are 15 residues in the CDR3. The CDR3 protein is CASSLKRVSGNTIYF. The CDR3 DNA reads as TGTGCCAGCAGTTTAAAACGAGTCTCTGGAAACACCATATATTTT.

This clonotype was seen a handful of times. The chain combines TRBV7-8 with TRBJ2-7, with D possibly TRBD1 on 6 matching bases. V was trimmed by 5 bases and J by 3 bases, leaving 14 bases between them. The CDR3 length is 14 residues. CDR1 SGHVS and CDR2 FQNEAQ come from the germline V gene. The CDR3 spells CASSASYRDYEQYF. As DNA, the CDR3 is TGTGCCAGCAGCGCCTCATACAGGGACTACGAGCAGTACTTC.

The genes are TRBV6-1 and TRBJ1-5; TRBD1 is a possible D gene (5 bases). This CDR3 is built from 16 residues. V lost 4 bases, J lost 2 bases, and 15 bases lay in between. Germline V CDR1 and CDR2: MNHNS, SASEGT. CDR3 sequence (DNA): TGTGCCAGCAGTGTCATTCTGAGGGGCGGCAATCAGCCCCAGCATTTT. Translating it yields CASSVILRGGNQPQHF.

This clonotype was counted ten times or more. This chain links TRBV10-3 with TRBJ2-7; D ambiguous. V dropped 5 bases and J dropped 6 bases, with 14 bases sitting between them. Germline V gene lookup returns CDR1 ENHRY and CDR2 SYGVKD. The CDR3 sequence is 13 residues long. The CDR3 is CAISPSNEREQYF. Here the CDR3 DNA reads TGTGCCATCAGTCCCTCCAATGAACGCGAGCAGTACTTC.

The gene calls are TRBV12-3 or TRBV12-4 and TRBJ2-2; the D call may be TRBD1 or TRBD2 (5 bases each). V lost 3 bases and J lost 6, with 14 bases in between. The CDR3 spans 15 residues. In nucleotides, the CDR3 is TGTGCCAGCAGTTTCTATACGGGACGCCCCGGGGAGCTGTTTTTT. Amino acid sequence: CASSFYTGRPGELFF.

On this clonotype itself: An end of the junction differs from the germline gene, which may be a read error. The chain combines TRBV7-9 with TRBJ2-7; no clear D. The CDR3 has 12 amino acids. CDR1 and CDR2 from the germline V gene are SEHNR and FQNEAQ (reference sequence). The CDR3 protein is CTSTRPSYEQYF. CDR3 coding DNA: TGTACCAGTACCCGGCCGAGTTACGAGCAGTACTTC.

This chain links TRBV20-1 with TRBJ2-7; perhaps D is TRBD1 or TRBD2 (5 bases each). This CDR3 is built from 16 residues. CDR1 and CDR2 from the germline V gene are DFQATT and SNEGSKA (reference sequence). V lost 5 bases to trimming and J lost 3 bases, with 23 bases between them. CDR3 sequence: CSAARAGRGVGYEQYF. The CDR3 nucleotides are TGCAGTGCTGCCAGGGCGGGTCGGGGAGTGGGCTACGAGCAGTACTTC.

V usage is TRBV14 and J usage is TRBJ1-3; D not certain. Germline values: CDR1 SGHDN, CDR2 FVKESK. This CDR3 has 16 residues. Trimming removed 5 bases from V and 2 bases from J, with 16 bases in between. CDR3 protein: CASSDLGPNPGNTIYF. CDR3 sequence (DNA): TGTGCCAGCAGCGACTTAGGACCCAACCCTGGAAACACCATATATTTT.

The CDR3 spells CSAGTVERNTGELFF. The CDR3 bases are TGCAGCGCCGGGACAGTCGAAAGGAACACCGGGGAGCTGTTTTTT. The chain has TRBV29-1 and TRBJ2-2; the match to TRBD1 covers 7 bases. The CDR3 is made up of 15 amino acids. The ends lost 7 bases at V and 1 base at J; junction bases unmatched: 9. CDR1 and CDR2 (germline): SQVTM, ANQGSEA.

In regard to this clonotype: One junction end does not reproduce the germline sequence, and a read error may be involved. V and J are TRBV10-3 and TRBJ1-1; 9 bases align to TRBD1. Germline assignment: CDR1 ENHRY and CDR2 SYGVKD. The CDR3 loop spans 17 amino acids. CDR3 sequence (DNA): TGTGCCAGCAGTGAAGGAATCGGGACAGGGATTAACACTGAAGCTTTCTTT. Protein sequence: CASSEGIGTGINTEAFF.

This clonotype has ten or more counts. DNA of the CDR3: TGTGCCAGCAGCTTAGAGGGGGTAGTGGACACTGAAGCTTTCTTT. This sequence encodes CASSLEGVVDTEAFF. This sequence joins TRBV7-9 and TRBJ1-1; D possibly corresponds to TRBD1 (6 bases). This CDR3 is 15 amino acids long. Trimming stripped 1 base from V and 3 bases from J, with 12 bases between. The germline V gene encodes CDR1 SEHNR and CDR2 FQNEAQ (reference sequence).

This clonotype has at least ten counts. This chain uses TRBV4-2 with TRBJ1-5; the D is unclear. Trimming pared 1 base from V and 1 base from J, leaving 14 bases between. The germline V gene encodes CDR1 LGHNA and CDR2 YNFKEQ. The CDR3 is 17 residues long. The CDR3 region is CASSQGVRIASNQPQHF. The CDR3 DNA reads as TGTGCCAGCAGCCAAGGGGTTCGTATCGCGAGCAATCAGCCCCAGCATTTT.

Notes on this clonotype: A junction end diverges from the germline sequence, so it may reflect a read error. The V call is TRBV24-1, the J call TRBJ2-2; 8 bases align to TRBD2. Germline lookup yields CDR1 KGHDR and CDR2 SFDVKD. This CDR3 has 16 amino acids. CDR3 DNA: TGTGCCATCAGTGTTCATCGGGGGGGAAGGACCGGAGAGCTGTTTTTT. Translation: CAISVHRGGRTGELFF.

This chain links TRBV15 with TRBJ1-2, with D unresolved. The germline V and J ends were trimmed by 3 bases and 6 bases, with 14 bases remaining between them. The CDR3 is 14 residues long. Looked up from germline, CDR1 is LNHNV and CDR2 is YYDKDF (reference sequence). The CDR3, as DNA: TGTGCCACCAGCAGCCAAGTGGGCCTGGATGGCTACACCTTC. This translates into CATSSQVGLDGYTF.

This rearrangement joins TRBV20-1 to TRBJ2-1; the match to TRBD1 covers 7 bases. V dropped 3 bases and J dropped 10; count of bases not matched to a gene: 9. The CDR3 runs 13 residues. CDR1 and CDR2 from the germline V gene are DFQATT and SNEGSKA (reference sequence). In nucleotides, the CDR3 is TGCAGTGCTAGGACAGGGAAGAACTACGAGCAGTTCTTC. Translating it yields CSARTGKNYEQFF.

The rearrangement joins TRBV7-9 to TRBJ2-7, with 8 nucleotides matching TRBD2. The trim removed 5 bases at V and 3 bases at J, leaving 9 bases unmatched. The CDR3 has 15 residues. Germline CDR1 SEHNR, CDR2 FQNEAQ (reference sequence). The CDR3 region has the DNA TGTGCCAGCAGCCAAGAATCGGGACTAGTCTACGAGCAGTACGTC. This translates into CASSQESGLVYEQYV.

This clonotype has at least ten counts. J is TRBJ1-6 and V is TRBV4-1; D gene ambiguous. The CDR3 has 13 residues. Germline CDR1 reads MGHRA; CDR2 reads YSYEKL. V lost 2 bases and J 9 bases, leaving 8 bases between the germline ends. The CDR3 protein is CASSQPGLSPLHF. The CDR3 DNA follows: TGCGCCAGCAGCCAACCTGGGCTTTCACCCCTCCACTTT.

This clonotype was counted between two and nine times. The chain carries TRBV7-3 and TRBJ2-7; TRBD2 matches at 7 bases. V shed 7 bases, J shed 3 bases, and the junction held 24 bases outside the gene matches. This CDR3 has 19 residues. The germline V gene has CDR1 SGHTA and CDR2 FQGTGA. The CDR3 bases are TGTGCCAGCATCTCCCTCGGTGGTGATTGGGCTAGCGGAATCTACGAGCAGTACTTC. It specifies CASISLGGDWASGIYEQYF.

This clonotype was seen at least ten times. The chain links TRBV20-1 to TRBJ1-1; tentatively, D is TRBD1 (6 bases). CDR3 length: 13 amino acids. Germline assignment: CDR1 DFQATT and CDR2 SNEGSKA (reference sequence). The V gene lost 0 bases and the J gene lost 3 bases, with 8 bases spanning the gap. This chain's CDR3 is CSARDNRDTEAFF. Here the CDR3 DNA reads TGCAGTGCTAGAGATAACAGGGACACTGAAGCTTTCTTT.